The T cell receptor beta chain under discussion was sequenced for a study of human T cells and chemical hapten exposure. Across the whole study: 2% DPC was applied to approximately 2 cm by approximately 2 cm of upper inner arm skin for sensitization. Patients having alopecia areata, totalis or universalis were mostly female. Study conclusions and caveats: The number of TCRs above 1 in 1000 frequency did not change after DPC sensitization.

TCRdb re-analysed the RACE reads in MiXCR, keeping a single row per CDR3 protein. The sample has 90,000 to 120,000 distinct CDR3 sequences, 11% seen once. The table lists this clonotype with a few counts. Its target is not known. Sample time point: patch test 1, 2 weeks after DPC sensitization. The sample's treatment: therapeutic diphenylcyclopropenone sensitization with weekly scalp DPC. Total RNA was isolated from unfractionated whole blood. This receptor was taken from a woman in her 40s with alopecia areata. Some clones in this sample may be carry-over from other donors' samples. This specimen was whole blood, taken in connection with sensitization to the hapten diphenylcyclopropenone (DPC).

CDR3 sequence (DNA): TGTGCCAGCAGCTTCCGCTTAACGGAGACCCAGTACTTC. This encodes CASSFRLTETQYF. The rearrangement joins TRBV7-2 to TRBJ2-5, with no clear D. Germline V gene sequence: CDR1 SGHTA, CDR2 FQGNSA. CDR3 length equals 13 residues. Trimming shortened V by 3 bases and J by 5 bases, and 10 bases separated the two germline ends.